The rows below give T cell receptor beta chains drawn from one sample of a study of regulatory T cells in long-lasting Graves disease. TCRdb fed the multiplex PCR reads into MiXCR, producing one record per CDR3 protein. The sample yields a few hundred thousand distinct CDR3 sequences, about 19% seen once. This sample was shared with a second study, whose subject was T cells in Graves' hyperthyroidism and ophthalmopathy.

Sample: peripheral blood mononuclear cells (PBMCs), taken at new diagnosis, from a patient treated with antithyroid drugs. The receptor source for this set is a young woman with Graves disease. CDR3s include the opening cysteine and the closing phenylalanine or tryptophan. A D gene is named only where the DNA matches it firmly. Only part of the rows carry a size: once, few, many, or a class if the clone is expanded.

CDR3 protein: CASSLVRRGPTDTQYF; CDR3 DNA: TGTGCCAGCAGTTTAGTTAGAAGGGGGCCCACAGATACGCAGTATTTT; clone size: many; V gene: TRBV12-3/TRBV12-4; J gene: TRBJ2-3; D gene: TRBD1
CDR3 protein: CSARDGAGSRGIEQFF; CDR3 DNA: TGCAGTGCTAGAGATGGGGCGGGAAGTAGGGGAATTGAGCAGTTCTTC; clone size: many; V gene: TRBV20-1; J gene: TRBJ2-1; D gene: .
CDR3 protein: CASSPALPGGWETQYF; CDR3 DNA: TGTGCCAGCAGCCCCGCCCTTCCAGGGGGCTGGGAGACCCAGTACTTC; clone size: many; V gene: TRBV5-4; J gene: TRBJ2-5; D gene: TRBD1
CDR3 protein: CASSESGEGTDTQYF; CDR3 DNA: TGTGCCAGCAGCGAGAGCGGGGAAGGGACAGATACGCAGTATTTT; clone size: many; V gene: TRBV13; J gene: TRBJ2-3; D gene: TRBD2
CDR3 protein: CASSQAGSGETQYF; CDR3 DNA: TGTGCCAGCAGCCAAGCCGGGAGCGGGGAGACCCAGTACTTC; clone size: few; V gene: TRBV4-2; J gene: TRBJ2-5; D gene: .
CDR3 protein: CASRPTSGGTSAIDTQYF; CDR3 DNA: TGTGCCAGCAGACCGACTAGCGGGGGTACTAGCGCCATTGATACGCAGTATTTT; clone size: .; V gene: TRBV12-3/TRBV12-4; J gene: TRBJ2-3; D gene: TRBD2
CDR3 protein: CASTETQYF; CDR3 DNA: TGTGCCAGCACAGAGACCCAGTACTTC; clone size: many; V gene: TRBV27; J gene: TRBJ2-5; D gene: .
CDR3 protein: CASSLTGTNQPQHF; CDR3 DNA: TGTGCCAGCAGCCTGACAGGGACCAATCAGCCCCAGCATTTT; clone size: few; V gene: TRBV5-6; J gene: TRBJ1-5; D gene: TRBD1
CDR3 protein: CASSLTEARTDTQYF; CDR3 DNA: TGTGCCAGCAGCTTAACGGAGGCCCGTACAGATACGCAGTATTTT; clone size: many; V gene: TRBV7-3; J gene: TRBJ2-3; D gene: .
CDR3 protein: CAWSKTSGYNEQFF; CDR3 DNA: TGTGCCTGGAGTAAAACTAGCGGTTACAATGAGCAGTTCTTC; clone size: many; V gene: TRBV30; J gene: TRBJ2-1; D gene: TRBD2
CDR3 protein: CASSYKQTLNTEAFF; CDR3 DNA: TGTGCCAGCAGCTATAAACAGACTTTGAACACTGAAGCTTTCTTT; clone size: many; V gene: TRBV27; J gene: TRBJ1-1; D gene: .
CDR3 protein: CSAGTGQGNQPQHF; CDR3 DNA: TGCAGTGCTGGAACGGGACAGGGAAATCAGCCCCAGCATTTT; clone size: .; V gene: TRBV20-1; J gene: TRBJ1-5; D gene: TRBD1